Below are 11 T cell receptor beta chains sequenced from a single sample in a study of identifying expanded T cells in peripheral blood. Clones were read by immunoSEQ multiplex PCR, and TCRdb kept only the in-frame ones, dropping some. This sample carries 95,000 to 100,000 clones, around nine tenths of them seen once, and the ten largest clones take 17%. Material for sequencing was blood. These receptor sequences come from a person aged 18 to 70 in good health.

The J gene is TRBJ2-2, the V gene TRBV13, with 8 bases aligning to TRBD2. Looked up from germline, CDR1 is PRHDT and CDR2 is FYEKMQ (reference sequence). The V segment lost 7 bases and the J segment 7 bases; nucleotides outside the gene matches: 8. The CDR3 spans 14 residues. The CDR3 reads CASIISGVGGELFF. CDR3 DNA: TGTGCCAGCATAATTAGCGGGGTCGGCGGGGAGCTGTTTTTT.

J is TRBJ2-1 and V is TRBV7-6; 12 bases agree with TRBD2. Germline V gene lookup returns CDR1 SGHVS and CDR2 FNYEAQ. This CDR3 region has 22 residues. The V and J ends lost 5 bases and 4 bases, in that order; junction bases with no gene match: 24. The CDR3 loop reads CASSPTDLGTASGGAGYNEQFF. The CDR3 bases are TGTGCCAGCAGCCCTACCGATTTAGGGACGGCTAGCGGGGGGGCCGGGTACAATGAGCAGTTCTTC.

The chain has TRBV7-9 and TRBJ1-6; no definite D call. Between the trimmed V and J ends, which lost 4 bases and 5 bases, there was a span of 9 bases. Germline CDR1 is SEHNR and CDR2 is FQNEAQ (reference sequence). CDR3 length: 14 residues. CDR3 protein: CASSSLFHNSPLHF. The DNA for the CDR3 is TGTGCCAGCAGCTCCCTTTTTCATAATTCACCCCTCCACTTT.

CDR3 in DNA: TGCGCCAGCAGCTTGGAGAGTCTAGCGGTGGAGACCCAGTACTTC. Its translation is CASSLESLAVETQYF. The gene calls are TRBV5-1 and TRBJ2-5; 7 positions match TRBD2. Germline CDR1 and CDR2: SGHRS and YFSETQ. CDR3 length: 15 amino acids. V lost 0 bases to trimming and J lost 5 bases; unmatched junction nucleotides: 7. Together with reference TRBV5-1 and TRBJ2-5, the CDR3 gives the full variable domain: KAGVTQTPRYLIKTRGQQVTLSCSPISGHRSVSWYQQTPGQGLQFLFEYFSETQRNKGNFPGRFSGRQFSNSRSEMNVSTLELGDSALYLCASSLESLAVETQYFGPGTRLLVL.

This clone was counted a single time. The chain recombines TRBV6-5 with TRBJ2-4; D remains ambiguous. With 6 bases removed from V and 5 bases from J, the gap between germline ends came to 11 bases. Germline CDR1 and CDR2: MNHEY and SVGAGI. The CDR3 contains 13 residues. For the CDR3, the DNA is TGTGCCAGCAGCGCCTTCCGAGAAAACATTCAGTACTTC. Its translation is CASSAFRENIQYF.

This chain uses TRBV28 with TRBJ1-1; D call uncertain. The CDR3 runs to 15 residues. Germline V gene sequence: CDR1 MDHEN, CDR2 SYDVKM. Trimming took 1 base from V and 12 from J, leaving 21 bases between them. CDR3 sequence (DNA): TGTGCCAGCAGTTTATCAAGTAAGAGGCAACAAGGACCTTTCTTT. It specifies CASSLSSKRQQGPFF.

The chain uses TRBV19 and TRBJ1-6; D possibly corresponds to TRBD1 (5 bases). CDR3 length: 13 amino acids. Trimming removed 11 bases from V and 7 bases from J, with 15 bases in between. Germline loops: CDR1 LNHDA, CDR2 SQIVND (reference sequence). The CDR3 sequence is CASGAQGNSPLHF. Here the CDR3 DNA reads TGTGCCTCGGGCGCGCAGGGCAATTCACCCCTCCACTTT.

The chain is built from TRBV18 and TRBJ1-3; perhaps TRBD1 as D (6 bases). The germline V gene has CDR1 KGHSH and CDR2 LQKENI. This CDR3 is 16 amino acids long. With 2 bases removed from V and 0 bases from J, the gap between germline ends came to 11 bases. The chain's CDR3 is CASSPFDRSSGNTIYF. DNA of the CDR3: TGTGCCAGCTCACCATTTGACAGGAGCTCTGGAAACACCATATATTTT.

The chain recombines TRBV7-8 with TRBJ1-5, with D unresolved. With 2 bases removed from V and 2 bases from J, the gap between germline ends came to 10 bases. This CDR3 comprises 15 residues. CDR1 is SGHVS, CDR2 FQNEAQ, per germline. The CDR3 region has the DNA TGTGCCAGCAGCTTACTTACGTTCCGCAATCAGCCCCAGCATTTT. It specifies CASSLLTFRNQPQHF.

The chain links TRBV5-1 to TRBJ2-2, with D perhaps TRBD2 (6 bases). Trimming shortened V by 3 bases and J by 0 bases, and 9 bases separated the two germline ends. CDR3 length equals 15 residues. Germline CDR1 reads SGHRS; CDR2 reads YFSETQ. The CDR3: CASSSGLSNTGELFF. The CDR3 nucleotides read TGCGCCAGCAGCTCGGGACTGTCGAACACCGGGGAGCTGTTTTTT.

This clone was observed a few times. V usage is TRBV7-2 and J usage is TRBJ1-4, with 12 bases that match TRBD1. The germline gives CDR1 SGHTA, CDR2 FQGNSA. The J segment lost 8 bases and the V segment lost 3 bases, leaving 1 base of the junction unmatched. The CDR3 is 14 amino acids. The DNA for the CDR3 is TGTGCCAGCAGCTTGGGACAGGGGGCCGAAAAACTGTTTTTT. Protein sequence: CASSLGQGAEKLFF.